This TCR beta chain came from a study of blood T cells in healthy people across ages. General study points: Whereas aged donors had fewer naive CD4+ cells, long-lived donors had more of them and higher diversity.

Donors each provided about 9.5 milliliters of peripheral blood. About this clonotype: Its antigen is still unknown.

V shed 8 bases, J shed 7 bases, and the junction held 3 bases outside the gene matches. Germline V gives CDR1 LGHNA, CDR2 YSLEER. This CDR3 has 13 residues. A J-beta primer mix and a sample-barcoded 5' primer were used in a second PCR of roughly 6 to 11 cycles. Researchers report that each sample yielded at least 3 million CDR3-containing paired-end reads. TCRdb fed the 5' RACE reads into MiXCR, producing one record per CDR3 protein. The sample consists of approximately 1,000,000 distinct CDR3 sequences, roughly two fifths of them appearing once. Sample: blood. The J gene is TRBJ2-1, the V gene TRBV4-3, with 12 bases lining up with TRBD2. The sequence derives from a man aged 18-30 years in good health. DNA for the CDR3: TGCGCCAGCGCTAGCGGGGGGGGAAATGAGCAGTTCTTC. This codes for CASASGGGNEQFF.